Presented here are 21 T cell receptor beta chains from one specimen sequenced in a study of blood T cells in healthy people across ages (dated by TCRdb to between 2015 and 2017). The library was generated by 5' RACE. Sequencer: Illumina HiSeq 2500. A second PCR of about 6 to 12 cycles was run with a J-beta primer mix and a sample-barcoded 5' primer. TCRdb cleaned the public reads at Q25 with fastp, built clones with MiXCR and kept in-frame beta chains. Under each unique CDR3 protein, matching rows form one entry showing the most common genes and DNA. This sample has 450,000 to 700,000 distinct CDR3 sequences in its table, and about 25% of those were observed once. The top ten clonotypes cover around 18% of the sample. Sequenced material: blood. The receptors shown here come from an older woman in good health.

This rearrangement joins TRBV20-1 to TRBJ2-5, with D perhaps TRBD1 or TRBD2 (6 bases each). The length of the CDR3 is 15 residues. Looked up from germline, CDR1 is DFQATT and CDR2 is SNEGSKA (reference sequence). The DNA for the CDR3 is TGCAGCTCCAAAAAAAAAACGGGGGCCCAAGAGACCCAGTACTTC. It yields the protein CSSKKKTGAQETQYF.

V is TRBV20-1 and J is TRBJ1-2, with D perhaps TRBD1 (5 bases). The CDR3 runs to 12 residues. V was pared by 5 bases and J by 4 bases, with 11 bases between. Germline-derived CDR1 and CDR2 are DFQATT and SNEGSKA (reference sequence). CDR3 amino acids: CSAQQGFYGYTF. CDR3 DNA: TGCAGTGCTCAGCAGGGTTTCTATGGCTACACCTTC.

Only a few counts were recorded for this clonotype. The junction departs from germline at one end; a sequencing error may be responsible. The chain couples TRBV20-1 to TRBJ1-3; the D is unclear. The CDR3 runs to 12 residues. Germline V gene lookup returns CDR1 DFQATT and CDR2 SNEGSKA (reference sequence). The CDR3 DNA sequence: TGCAGTGCTAGTCCCTACGGAAGCACCATATATTTT. This translates into CSASPYGSTIYF.

V and J are TRBV20-1 and TRBJ1-5, with D possibly TRBD1 on 5 matching bases. The CDR3 loop spans 15 amino acids. Trimming removed 2 bases from V and 2 bases from J, with 13 bases in between. Germline V gives CDR1 DFQATT, CDR2 SNEGSKA (reference sequence). This CDR3 reads CSARRAQGGNQPQHF. The CDR3 bases are TGCAGTGCTAGAAGGGCGCAGGGTGGCAATCAGCCCCAGCATTTT.

There are many counts of this clonotype. This CDR3 reads CASSLGTSGGSGETQYF. The CDR3 coding sequence is TGTGCCAGCAGCTTAGGGACTAGCGGGGGGTCGGGAGAGACCCAGTACTTC. The chain employs TRBV7-2 and TRBJ2-5; 14 positions match TRBD2. From germline, CDR1 is SGHTA and CDR2 FQGNSA. The CDR3 has 17 residues. The J segment lost 4 bases and the V segment lost 1 base, leaving 5 bases of the junction unmatched.

The genes are TRBV7-3 and TRBJ2-1; 10 bases match TRBD2. V dropped 5 bases and J dropped 1; count of bases not matched to a gene: 5. CDR1 SGHTA and CDR2 FQGTGA come from the germline V gene. This CDR3 is 16 amino acids long. The CDR3 DNA follows: TGTGCCAGCAGCCTCGAGCGGGGGGGTTCCTACAATGAGCAGTTCTTC. Encoded protein: CASSLERGGSYNEQFF.

The chain recombines TRBV20-1 with TRBJ2-1, with 7 bases aligning to TRBD2. The closer fit of TRBJ2-4 to the DNA end suggests the J call may be wrong. The CDR3 loop spans 18 amino acids. Per the germline V gene, CDR1 is DFQATT and CDR2 is SNEGSKA (reference sequence). The CDR3 protein is CSARGRLAEHLSQESQYF. DNA for the CDR3: TGCAGTGCTAGAGGGCGGCTAGCGGAGCACCTCTCACAAGAGTCTCAGTACTTC.

This chain's CDR3 is CASRGGGRDQPQHF. DNA of the CDR3: TGTGCCAGCAGAGGGGGAGGGAGGGATCAGCCCCAGCATTTT. The chain uses TRBV6-5 and TRBJ1-5; D might be TRBD1 (6 bases). This CDR3 contains 14 residues. Trimming stripped 6 bases from V and 5 bases from J, with 14 bases between. Per germline, CDR1 MNHEY and CDR2 SVGAGI.

This clonotype was counted only a few times. The chain links TRBV12-5 to TRBJ2-3, with 8 bases identical to TRBD2. This CDR3 has 14 amino acids. Trimming took 6 bases from V and 3 from J; bases not matched to a gene: 5. CDR1 is LGHNT, CDR2 FRNRAP, per germline. Written as DNA, the CDR3 is TGTGCTAGTGGCCCGGGACTAGGAACAGATACGCAGTATTTT. This translates into CASGPGLGTDTQYF.

The sample holds a few counts of this clonotype. The CDR3 DNA reads TGTGCCAGCAGCCCTATCGGGGGGTTTAATGAAAAACTGTTTTTT. Its translation: CASSPIGGFNEKLFF. The chain has TRBV7-8 and TRBJ1-4; tentatively, D is TRBD1 (5 bases). This CDR3 spans 15 amino acids. Per germline, CDR1 SGHVS and CDR2 FQNEAQ. Trimming removed 5 bases at V and 4 bases at J, with 14 bases between.

The V call is TRBV20-1, the J call TRBJ2-5, with 12 bases matching TRBD2. CDR1 and CDR2 (germline): DFQATT, SNEGSKA (reference sequence). There are 15 residues in the CDR3. Unmatched junction bases numbered 10, after V lost 6 bases and J lost 5 bases. CDR3 nucleotide sequence: TGCAGTGCCACCGGGACTAGCGGGTCAGGGGAGACCCAGTACTTC. Its translation is CSATGTSGSGETQYF.

A few counts support this clonotype. The V gene is TRBV24-1, the J gene TRBJ2-3; D possibly uses TRBD1 or TRBD2 (5 bases each). V was shortened by 8 bases and J by 2 bases, with 25 bases between the two germline ends. This CDR3 is 18 amino acids long. CDR1 is KGHDR and CDR2 is SFDVKD in the germline V gene. The CDR3 bases are TGTGCCACCAACTTCGTACCGACATTAGGGACCTTCACAGATACGCAGTATTTT. Amino acid sequence: CATNFVPTLGTFTDTQYF.

This clonotype appeared a few times. The rearrangement links TRBV25-1 to TRBJ2-5, with D possibly matching TRBD2 (5 bases). Looked up from germline, CDR1 is MGHDK and CDR2 is SYGVNS. V lost 4 bases and J lost 2, with 14 bases in between. This CDR3 comprises 15 residues. The CDR3 nucleotides are TGTGCCAGCAGTGCGTTGGGAGACATTCAAGAGACCCAGTACTTC. It specifies CASSALGDIQETQYF. The full variable domain, completed using reference TRBV25-1 and TRBJ2-5, is EADIYQTPRYLVIGTGKKITLECSQTMGHDKMYWYQQDPGMELHLIHYSYGVNSTEKGDLSSESTVSRIRTEHFPLTLESARPSHTSQYLCASSALGDIQETQYFGPGTRLLVL.

Of note for this clonotype: This sequence may be a read error, since a much larger clone differs from it by one base. The chain carries TRBV2 and TRBJ2-5; no firm D call. V lost 6 bases to trimming and J lost 4 bases, with 6 bases between them. Germline values: CDR1 SNHLY, CDR2 FYNNEI. The CDR3 is 11 amino acids. This CDR3 is CASRATETQYF. Here the CDR3 DNA reads TGTGCCAGCAGGGCAACAGAGACCCAGTACTTC.

The chain combines TRBV5-7 with TRBJ1-1; D remains ambiguous. TRBV5-7 falls under the ORF class, with uncertain function. Trimming left V 0 bases short and J 3 bases short, with 6 bases between. The CDR3 extends over 13 amino acids. The CDR3 spells CASSLAGYTEAFF. The CDR3 nucleotides are TGTGCCAGCAGCTTGGCTGGGTACACTGAAGCTTTCTTT.

A few counts support this clonotype. This chain connects TRBV2 to TRBJ1-5; D may be TRBD1 (5 bases). This CDR3 region has 17 residues. Per germline, CDR1 SNHLY and CDR2 FYNNEI. V lost 4 bases to trimming and J lost 1 base, with 17 bases between them. CDR3 nucleotide sequence: TGTGCCAGCAGTGGTTGGGGGATCCGCCAAAGCAATCAGCCCCAGCATTTT. It encodes CASSGWGIRQSNQPQHF. Together with reference TRBV2 and TRBJ1-5, the CDR3 gives the full variable domain: EPEVTQTPSHQVTQMGQEVILRCVPISNHLYFYWYRQILGQKVEFLVSFYNNEISEKSEIFDDQFSVERPDGSNFTLKIRSTKLEDSAMYFCASSGWGIRQSNQPQHFGDGTRLSIL.

The chain joins TRBV7-6 to TRBJ2-3; D may be TRBD1 (6 bases). The CDR3 is 15 residues long. With 2 bases removed from V and 1 base from J, the gap between germline ends came to 10 bases. Germline CDR1 reads SGHVS; CDR2 reads FNYEAQ. DNA of the CDR3: TGTGCCAGCAGCTTACAACAGGGTGGCACAGATACGCAGTATTTT. Its protein product is CASSLQQGGTDTQYF. The whole variable domain, remainder taken from reference TRBV7-6 and TRBJ2-3, is GAGVSQSPRYKVTKRGQDVALRCDPISGHVSLYWYRQALGQGPEFLTYFNYEAQQDKSGLPNDRFSAERPEGSISTLTIQRTEQRDSAMYRCASSLQQGGTDTQYFGPGTRLTVL.

The V and J genes are TRBV19 and TRBJ2-7; D tentatively fits TRBD1 or TRBD2 (5 bases each). Trimming left V 6 bases short and J 2 bases short, with 14 bases between. The CDR3 consists of 14 residues. Germline assignment: CDR1 LNHDA and CDR2 SQIVND (reference sequence). The CDR3 DNA is TGTGCCAGTAGCCGGGGACGCCCACCCTACGAGCAGTACTTC. Its translation: CASSRGRPPYEQYF.

The gene calls are TRBV4-3 and TRBJ1-1; no firm D call. The CDR3 has 14 residues. The germline V and J ends were trimmed by 0 bases and 3 bases, with 8 bases remaining between them. CDR1 and CDR2 (germline): LGHNA, YSLEER. The CDR3, as DNA: TGCGCCAGCAGCCAAGATCTCCAGTACACTGAAGCTTTCTTT. It is translated as CASSQDLQYTEAFF.

This clonotype was counted between two and nine times. The chain is built from TRBV12-3 or TRBV12-4 and TRBJ2-5, with TRBD1 matching over 7 bases. With 8 bases clipped from V and 2 bases from J, the junction kept 11 bases outside the gene matches. This CDR3 comprises 15 residues. For the CDR3, the DNA is TGTGCCAGCGGGATTCGACAGGGCCTACAAGAGACCCAGTACTTC. This translates into CASGIRQGLQETQYF.

The chain joins TRBV27 to TRBJ2-1; tentatively, D is TRBD2 (6 bases). There are 15 residues in the CDR3. The germline V gene encodes CDR1 MNHEY and CDR2 SMNVEV (reference sequence). V was cut by 9 bases and J by 0 bases, with 15 bases left in between. The CDR3 here is CASWRADSSYNEQFF. CDR3 DNA: TGTGCCAGTTGGAGGGCCGACAGCTCCTACAATGAGCAGTTCTTC.